A single sample gave rise to the 17 T cell receptor beta chains below, sequenced in a study of blood T cell repertoires in COVID-19. Assay used: immunoSEQ multiplex PCR; TCRdb lists only in-frame clones, some missing. This table has about 210,000 clones, 80% to 90% appearing once. The sequenced material came from peripheral blood. The receptor source for this set is a man aged 35 to 55 with acute or convalescent COVID-19.

The gene calls are TRBV28 and TRBJ1-2; 9 nucleotides agree with TRBD1. V lost 5 bases to trimming and J lost 5 bases; unmatched junction nucleotides: 3. Germline V gene data show CDR1 as MDHEN and CDR2 as SYDVKM. The CDR3 length is 13 residues. The CDR3 sequence: CASSPGTGYGYTF. The DNA of the CDR3 is TGTGCCAGCAGTCCCGGGACAGGGTATGGCTACACCTTC.

This clone showed up just a few times. The CDR3 loop is CASSTPDRIYEQYF. The CDR3 nucleotides are TGTGCCAGCAGCACGCCGGACAGGATCTACGAGCAGTACTTC. This chain uses TRBV21-1 with TRBJ2-7; the table's D call, TRBD1, has no DNA check behind it. TRBV21-1 constitutes a pseudogene. This CDR3 has 14 residues.

The count of this clone is one. The chain carries TRBV18 and TRBJ1-5; TRBD1 matches 10 bases. Germline lookup yields CDR1 KGHSH and CDR2 LQKENI. CDR3 length equals 19 residues. With 3 bases clipped from V and 0 bases from J, the junction kept 11 bases outside the gene matches. The CDR3 sequence: CASSPGGQGPHTSNQPQHF. The CDR3 nucleotides are TGTGCCAGCTCACCTGGGGGACAGGGGCCGCACACTAGCAATCAGCCCCAGCATTTT.

The chain combines TRBV29-1 with TRBJ1-1; D may be TRBD1 (6 bases). Germline V lookup: CDR1 SQVTM, CDR2 ANQGSEA. V lost 3 bases and J 1 base, leaving 12 bases between the germline ends. CDR3 length: 14 amino acids. CDR3 sequence (DNA): TGCAGCGTTGACACAGGGATCACGAACACTGAAGCTTTCTTT. It yields the protein CSVDTGITNTEAFF.

The genes are TRBV30 and TRBJ2-7; D gene ambiguous. CDR1 and CDR2 from the germline V gene are GTSNPN and SVGIG (reference sequence). V gave up 0 bases and J gave up 0 bases, with 18 bases separating them. The CDR3 is 17 amino acids. DNA of the CDR3: TGTGCCTGGAGTGTACATAGGCCAGGCCGTGTCTCCTACGAGCAGTACTTC. Its translation is CAWSVHRPGRVSYEQYF.

The chain couples TRBV19 to TRBJ2-4, with D maybe TRBD1 (6 bases). The V gene's germline CDR1 is LNHDA and CDR2 SQIVND (reference sequence). Trimming cost V 4 bases and J 6 bases, with 10 bases left between them. The CDR3 has 13 amino acids. CDR3 in DNA: TGTGCCAGTAGTAGAGCGGACAGAAACATTCAGTACTTC. This sequence encodes CASSRADRNIQYF.

This clone was counted once. V usage is TRBV10-1 and J usage is TRBJ2-1; perhaps TRBD1 as D (8 bases). The germline V gene has CDR1 WNHNN and CDR2 SYGVQD (reference sequence). There are 14 residues in the CDR3. V dropped 5 bases and J dropped 7 bases, with 15 bases sitting between them. This CDR3 is CASSTGGGRNEQFF. The DNA of the CDR3 is TGCGCCAGCAGTACAGGGGGGGGAAGGAATGAGCAGTTCTTC.

The chain joins TRBV7-9 to TRBJ2-7, with TRBD2 matching 12 bases. V lost 5 bases and J lost 4; bases outside the gene matches: 6. CDR3 length equals 15 residues. Germline CDR1 SEHNR, CDR2 FQNEAQ (reference sequence). The CDR3 DNA sequence: TGTGCCAGCAGCCCGCCGACTAGCGGGAGATACGAGCAGTACTTC. Its translation: CASSPPTSGRYEQYF.

The chain links TRBV19 to TRBJ2-2; TRBD1 matches at 7 bases. V was clipped by 3 bases and J by 4 bases; unmatched bases: 5. This CDR3 is built from 15 residues. CDR1 is LNHDA and CDR2 is SQIVND in the germline V gene (reference sequence). CDR3 in amino acids: CASSMTGLGTGELFF. The DNA of the CDR3 is TGTGCCAGTAGTATGACAGGGCTGGGCACCGGGGAGCTGTTTTTT.

The chain is built from TRBV27 and TRBJ1-5; D uncertain. Trimming took off 2 bases at V and 7 bases at J, with 12 bases between the two ends. CDR3 size: 14 residues. The V gene's germline CDR1 is MNHEY and CDR2 SMNVEV (reference sequence). The CDR3 DNA reads TGTGCCAGCAGTTTACTAGCGGGCCTCCAGCCCCAGCATTTT. It is translated as CASSLLAGLQPQHF.

CDR3 bases: TGTGCCAGCAGCCCCACGGGACAGGACAATGAAAAACTGTTTTTT. Its protein product is CASSPTGQDNEKLFF. V gene TRBV4-2 combines with J gene TRBJ1-4; 8 positions agree with TRBD1. V lost 4 bases to trimming and J lost 5 bases; unmatched junction nucleotides: 6. The CDR3 sequence is 15 residues long. Germline V gene lookup returns CDR1 LGHNA and CDR2 YNFKEQ.

The chain employs TRBV5-1 and TRBJ1-1; D perhaps matches TRBD1 (5 bases). The CDR3 contains 15 residues. Germline-derived CDR1 and CDR2 are SGHRS and YFSETQ. V shed 0 bases and J shed 5 bases, with 14 bases lying between them. CDR3 amino acids: CASSLVGAVRTEAFF. The DNA of the CDR3 is TGCGCCAGCAGCTTGGTAGGGGCTGTAAGGACTGAAGCTTTCTTT.

This clone appeared a single time. The J gene is TRBJ2-3, the V gene TRBV10-3; D gene uncertain. Per the germline V gene, CDR1 is ENHRY and CDR2 is SYGVKD. This CDR3 has 13 amino acids. Deletions cut 8 bases from V and 1 base from J, with 10 bases between. CDR3 sequence (DNA): TGTGCCATCCTGGTATTAGGCACAGATACGCAGTATTTT. Amino acids: CAILVLGTDTQYF.

The rearrangement joins TRBV11-2 to TRBJ2-7; 9 bases align to TRBD1. This CDR3 region has 16 residues. J gave up 5 bases and V 3 bases, and 11 bases lay outside the gene matches. In germline, CDR1 is SGHAT, CDR2 FQNNGV. The CDR3: CASSFLLGQGRDEQYF. DNA of the CDR3: TGTGCCAGCAGCTTCCTTTTGGGACAGGGAAGGGACGAGCAGTACTTC.

The chain joins TRBV10-3 to TRBJ2-7; tentative D call: TRBD1 (6 bases). From germline, CDR1 is ENHRY and CDR2 SYGVKD. Trimming took 6 bases from V and 0 from J, leaving 9 bases between them. The CDR3 consists of 13 residues. The CDR3 sequence is CAIRTGSSYEQYF. CDR3 in DNA: TGTGCCATCAGGACAGGTAGCTCCTACGAGCAGTACTTC.

This chain joins TRBV7-9 and TRBJ2-1; TRBD1 matches 8 bases. Germline V gene data show CDR1 as SEHNR and CDR2 as FQNEAQ (reference sequence). The CDR3 contains 15 residues. With V trimmed by 6 bases and J by 7 bases, 11 bases remained unmatched. The DNA of the CDR3 is TGTGCCAGCAGTCGCGCAGGGGGCGAAGGTAATGAGCAGTTCTTC. Protein sequence: CASSRAGGEGNEQFF.

This chain links TRBV7-9 with TRBJ2-1, with D unresolved. The CDR3 runs to 13 residues. With 1 base removed from V and 7 bases from J, the gap between germline ends came to 8 bases. CDR1 SEHNR and CDR2 FQNEAQ come from the germline V gene (reference sequence). CDR3 sequence (DNA): TGTGCCAGCAGCTTAGAGGAGTGGAATGAGCAGTTCTTC. As protein: CASSLEEWNEQFF.